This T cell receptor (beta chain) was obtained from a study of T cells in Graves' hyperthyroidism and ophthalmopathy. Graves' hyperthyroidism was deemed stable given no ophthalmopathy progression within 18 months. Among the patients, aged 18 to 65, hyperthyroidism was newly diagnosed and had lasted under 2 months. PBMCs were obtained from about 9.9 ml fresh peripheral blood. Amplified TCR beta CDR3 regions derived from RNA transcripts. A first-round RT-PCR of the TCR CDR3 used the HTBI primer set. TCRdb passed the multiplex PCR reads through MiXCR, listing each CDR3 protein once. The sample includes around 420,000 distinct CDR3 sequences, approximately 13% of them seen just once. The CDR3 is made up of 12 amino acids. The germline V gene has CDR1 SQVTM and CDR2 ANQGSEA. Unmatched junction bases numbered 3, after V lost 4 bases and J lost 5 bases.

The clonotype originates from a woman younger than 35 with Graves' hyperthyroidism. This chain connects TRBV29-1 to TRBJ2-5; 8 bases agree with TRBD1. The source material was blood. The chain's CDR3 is CSVVYRGETQYF. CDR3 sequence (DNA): TGCAGCGTTGTTTACAGGGGGGAGACCCAGTACTTC.